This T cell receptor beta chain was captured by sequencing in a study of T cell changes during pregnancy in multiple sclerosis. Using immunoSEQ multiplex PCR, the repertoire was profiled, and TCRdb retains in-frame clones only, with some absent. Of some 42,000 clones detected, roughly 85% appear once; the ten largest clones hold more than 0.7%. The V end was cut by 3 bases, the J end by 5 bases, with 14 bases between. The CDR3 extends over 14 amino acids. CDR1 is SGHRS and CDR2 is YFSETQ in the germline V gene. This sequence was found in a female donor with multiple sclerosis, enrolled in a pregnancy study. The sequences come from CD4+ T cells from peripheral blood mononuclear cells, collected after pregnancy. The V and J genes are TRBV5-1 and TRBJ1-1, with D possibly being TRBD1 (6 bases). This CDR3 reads CASSWGGRETEAFF. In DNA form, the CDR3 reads TGCGCCAGCAGCTGGGGGGGGCGAGAAACTGAAGCTTTCTTT.